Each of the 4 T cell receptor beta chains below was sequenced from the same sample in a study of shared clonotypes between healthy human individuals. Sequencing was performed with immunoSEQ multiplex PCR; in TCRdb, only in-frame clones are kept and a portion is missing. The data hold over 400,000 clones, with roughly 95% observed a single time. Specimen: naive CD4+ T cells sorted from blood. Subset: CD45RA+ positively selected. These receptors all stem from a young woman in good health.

The CDR3 sequence is CASSRGQYNSPLHF. CDR3 in DNA: TGTGCCAGCAGCCGCGGACAGTATAATTCACCCCTCCACTTT. This chain connects TRBV7-2 to TRBJ1-6; possible D gene TRBD1, 6 bases. Germline lookup yields CDR1 SGHTA and CDR2 FQGNSA. The CDR3 is made up of 14 amino acids. V lost 5 bases, J lost 4 bases, and 9 bases lay in between.

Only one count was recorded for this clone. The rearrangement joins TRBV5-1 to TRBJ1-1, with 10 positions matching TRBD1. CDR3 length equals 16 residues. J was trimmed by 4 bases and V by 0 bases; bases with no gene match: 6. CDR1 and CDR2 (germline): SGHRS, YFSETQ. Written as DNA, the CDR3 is TGCGCCAGCAGCTTGGTCAGATGGACAGGGGGCACTGAAGCTTTCTTT. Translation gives CASSLVRWTGGTEAFF.

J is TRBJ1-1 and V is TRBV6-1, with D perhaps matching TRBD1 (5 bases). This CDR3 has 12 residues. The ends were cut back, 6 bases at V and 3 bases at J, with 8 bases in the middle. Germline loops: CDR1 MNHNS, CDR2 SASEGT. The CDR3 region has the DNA TGTGCCAGCAGCAGGGTGGACACTGAAGCTTTCTTT. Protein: CASSRVDTEAFF.

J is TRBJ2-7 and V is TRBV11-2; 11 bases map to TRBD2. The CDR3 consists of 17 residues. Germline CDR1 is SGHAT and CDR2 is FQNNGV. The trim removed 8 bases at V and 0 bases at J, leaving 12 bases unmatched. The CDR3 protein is CASSPTSGARASYEQYF. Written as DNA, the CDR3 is TGTGCCAGCTCTCCGACTAGCGGGGCAAGGGCCTCCTACGAGCAGTACTTC.